The entry below gives a single T cell receptor beta chain sequence along with its context. This sample was taken from a study of blood T cell repertoires in COVID-19. Looking at the study overall: Spain, Italy and the United States supplied samples that represented acute and convalescent COVID-19. T cells, B-cell-depleted T cells, or PBMCs provided the cDNA or gDNA that served as material.

TCRdb's copy holds only in-frame clones and misses some; the assay was immunoSEQ multiplex PCR. The table shows about 180,000 clones, with nearly 90% occurring only once. Germline V gene data show CDR1 as ENHRY and CDR2 as SYGVKD. J gave up 5 bases and V 2 bases, and 9 bases lay outside the gene matches. The CDR3 is 15 residues long. The J gene is TRBJ2-7, the V gene TRBV10-3, with 7 positions matching TRBD2. The source is a man between 18 and 29 years old who had recovered from COVID-19. The sequenced material came from peripheral blood. CDR3 amino acids: CAISEAGTTLDEQYF. CDR3 nucleotides: TGTGCCATCAGTGAGGCGGGGACTACCCTTGACGAGCAGTACTTC.